A single sample gave rise to the 14 T cell receptor beta chains below, sequenced in a study of blood T cell repertoires in COVID-19. Using immunoSEQ multiplex PCR, the repertoire was profiled, and TCRdb retains in-frame clones only, with some absent. The sample has approximately 250,000 clones, about nine tenths seen once. Sequencing input: peripheral blood. Receptor source: a man in his thirties or forties who had recovered from COVID-19.

V and J are TRBV14 and TRBJ2-1; the D gene is possibly TRBD2 (6 bases). The CDR3 has 16 residues. CDR1 is SGHDN and CDR2 is FVKESK in the germline V gene. Trimming cost V 0 bases and J 2 bases, with 11 bases left between them. CDR3 region: CASSQDSGPPYNEQFF. As DNA, the CDR3 is TGTGCCAGCAGCCAAGACAGCGGGCCCCCCTACAATGAGCAGTTCTTC.

The rearrangement links TRBV3-1 (or the pseudogene TRBV3-2) to TRBJ1-1; D unclear. V was pared by 4 bases and J by 6 bases, with 15 bases between. Germline V gene sequence: CDR1 LGHDT, CDR2 YNNKEL (reference sequence). The CDR3 is made up of 14 amino acids. DNA for the CDR3: TGTGCCAGCAGCCTGCCGGGAGCCCCGGCTGAAGCTTTCTTT. The encoded protein is CASSLPGAPAEAFF.

As regards this clone: This same CDR3 is encoded by further DNA sequences in the sample. The V and J genes are TRBV4-2 and TRBJ2-1; tentative D call: TRBD2 (7 bases). The V end was cut by 1 base, the J end by 7 bases, with 14 bases between. Germline lookup yields CDR1 LGHNA and CDR2 YNFKEQ. The CDR3 length is 15 residues. CDR3 sequence reads: CASSQAGGAGNEQFF. The CDR3 DNA follows: TGTGCCAGCAGCCAAGCGGGGGGCGCGGGGAATGAGCAGTTCTTC.

This chain uses TRBV5-4 with TRBJ2-7, with TRBD1 as a possible D gene (5 bases). Deletions cut 0 bases from V and 2 bases from J, with 6 bases between. This CDR3 comprises 13 residues. The germline V gene encodes CDR1 SGHNT and CDR2 YYREEE (reference sequence). Here the CDR3 DNA reads TGTGCCAGCAGCTTGGCAGGGACCTACGAGCAGTACTTC. Translation gives CASSLAGTYEQYF. Drawing the rest from reference TRBV5-4 and TRBJ2-7, the complete variable domain is ETGVTQSPTHLIKTRGQQVTLRCSSQSGHNTVSWYQQALGQGPQFIFQYYREEENGRGNFPPRFSGLQFPNYSSELNVNALELDDSALYLCASSLAGTYEQYFGPGTRLTVT.

The chain employs TRBV6-6 and TRBJ2-7, with a tentative D call TRBD2 (6 bases). Deletions cut 4 bases from V and 3 bases from J, with 13 bases between. Germline CDR1 is MNHNY and CDR2 is SVGAGI (reference sequence). This CDR3 region has 14 residues. The CDR3 coding sequence is TGTGCCAGCAGTTCGGGGAGGCGCAACTACGAGCAGTACTTC. Its translation is CASSSGRRNYEQYF.

This clone was picked up a small number of times. V and J are TRBV9 and TRBJ1-2; TRBD1 is a possible D gene (5 bases). V was pared by 2 bases and J by 4 bases, with 18 bases between. In germline, CDR1 is SGDLS, CDR2 YYNGEE. This CDR3 region has 16 residues. This chain's CDR3 is CASSVSDSFPFYGYTF. CDR3 in DNA: TGTGCCAGCAGCGTCTCCGACAGTTTCCCATTCTATGGCTACACCTTC.

The chain employs TRBV6-4 and TRBJ2-2; TRBD2 matches 8 bases. J gave up 1 base and V 6 bases, and 1 base lay outside the gene matches. The CDR3 loop spans 14 amino acids. CDR1 and CDR2 from the germline V gene are MRHNA and SNTAGT. The CDR3 region has the DNA TGTGCCAGCAGACTAGCGGTGAACACCGGGGAGCTGTTTTTT. Protein: CASRLAVNTGELFF.

The chain links TRBV5-1 to TRBJ1-2; 7 bases align to TRBD1. CDR3 length: 13 amino acids. CDR1 is SGHRS, CDR2 YFSETQ, per germline. With 7 bases clipped from V and 2 bases from J, the junction kept 5 bases outside the gene matches. The CDR3 sequence: CASGPDRNYGYTF. The CDR3 DNA sequence: TGCGCCAGCGGGCCGGACAGGAACTATGGCTACACCTTC.

V is TRBV23-1 and J is TRBJ1-5; the match to TRBD1 covers 8 bases. TRBV23-1 is assigned to the ORF class and has an uncertain function. The CDR3 covers 17 residues. After removal of 4 bases from V and 4 bases from J, the junction contained 12 bases not matched to a gene. In DNA, the CDR3 is TGCGCCAGCAGTCCCCTGCCAGGGGGCGTTTGTAATCAGCCCCAGCATTTT. Translated, it gives CASSPLPGGVCNQPQHF.

This clone was recorded only once. The chain recombines TRBV10-3 with TRBJ2-1; D perhaps matches TRBD1 (6 bases). Germline CDR1 is ENHRY and CDR2 is SYGVKD. The CDR3 sequence is 12 residues long. Trimming took 5 bases from V and 8 from J, leaving 10 bases between them. CDR3 DNA: TGTGCCATCAGTACAGGGCGCGATGAGCAGTTCTTC. It specifies CAISTGRDEQFF.

The V call is TRBV7-2, the J call TRBJ1-2, with 9 nucleotides matching TRBD1. After removal of 5 bases from V and 6 bases from J, the junction contained 4 bases not matched to a gene. CDR1 is SGHTA and CDR2 is FQGNSA in the germline V gene. CDR3 length: 13 amino acids. The CDR3 sequence is CASSQQGANGYTF. The CDR3 bases are TGTGCCAGCAGCCAACAGGGGGCGAATGGCTACACCTTC. The full variable domain, completed using reference TRBV7-2 and TRBJ1-2, is GAGVSQSPSNKVTEKGKDVELRCDPISGHTALYWYRQSLGQGLEFLIYFQGNSAPDKSGLPSDRFSAERTGGSVSTLTIQRTQQEDSAVYLCASSQQGANGYTFGSGTRLTVV.

The J gene is TRBJ2-1, the V gene TRBV11-3; D might be TRBD2 (5 bases). Trimming pared 2 bases from V and 9 bases from J, leaving 17 bases between. The CDR3 is 15 amino acids. Per germline, CDR1 SGHNT and CDR2 YENEEA. In DNA, the CDR3 is TGTGCCAGCAGCTTACAAAATGCGGTAGCGAGTGAGCAGTTCTTC. This sequence encodes CASSLQNAVASEQFF.

The chain uses TRBV24-1 and TRBJ1-2, with TRBD1 identical over 7 bases. In germline, CDR1 is KGHDR, CDR2 SFDVKD. The CDR3 length is 16 residues. V lost 7 bases to trimming and J lost 3 bases; unmatched junction nucleotides: 13. CDR3 DNA: TGTGCCACCAGGGAGGGACAGTTCTACTCGGACTATGGCTACACCTTC. It yields the protein CATREGQFYSDYGYTF.

The chain couples TRBV19 to TRBJ2-5; 13 bases align to TRBD2. CDR3 size: 14 residues. After removal of 7 bases from V and 11 bases from J, the junction contained 10 bases not matched to a gene. Germline loops: CDR1 LNHDA, CDR2 SQIVND (reference sequence). In DNA, the CDR3 is TGTGCCAGTAACTTTGGGACTAGCGGGGCCCAGCAGTACTTC. It yields the protein CASNFGTSGAQQYF.